This T cell receptor beta chain derives from a study of blood T cell repertoires in COVID-19. Some clones are missing from TCRdb's copy, which holds only in-frame ones; the method was immunoSEQ multiplex PCR. The sample comprises around 12,000 clones, 85% to 90% of which are singletons, and 20% to 25% rests with the top ten. Per the germline V gene, CDR1 is KGHDR and CDR2 is SFDVKD. This CDR3 is 12 amino acids long. The ends were cut back, 9 bases at V and 1 base at J, with 8 bases in the middle. The clonotype was recovered from a woman aged 55 to 70 with active COVID-19. The chain couples TRBV24-1 to TRBJ1-1; D ambiguous. Sequences were obtained from peripheral blood. The CDR3 loop reads CATRGGNTEAFF. The CDR3 DNA is TGTGCCACCCGAGGAGGGAACACTGAAGCTTTCTTT.